This T cell receptor (beta chain) appears in the sequencing data of a study of T cells in Graves' hyperthyroidism and ophthalmopathy. Study-wide background: At the time of initial diagnosis and before any treatment, peripheral blood was collected.

Trimming removed 4 bases from V and 3 bases from J; junction bases left unmatched: 5. Germline assignment: CDR1 ENHRY and CDR2 SYGVKD. The CDR3 consists of 15 residues. Researchers amplified the TCR beta CDR3 regions from RNA transcripts. The study used the HTBI primer set for a first-round RT-PCR of the TCR CDR3. One entry per CDR3 protein, called by TCRdb with MiXCR from the multiplex PCR reads. This sample has around 600,000 distinct CDR3 sequences, with approximately 15% found just once. Duration under 3 months, a NOSPECS grade of at least 4, and a Clinical Activity Score of at least 3 characterized the ophthalmopathy patients. This clonotype has only a few counts. Its cognate antigen is unknown. Findings and caveats of the study: The blood repertoire included most of the expanded thyroid clonotypes above 0.001.

The receptor comes from a woman between 50 and 59 years old with Graves' ophthalmopathy. J is TRBJ2-7 and V is TRBV10-3, with TRBD2 matching over 11 bases. Input material: blood. CDR3 DNA: TGTGCCATCAGTGTGGGGACTAGCGGAGACTACGAGCAGTACTTC. This encodes CAISVGTSGDYEQYF.